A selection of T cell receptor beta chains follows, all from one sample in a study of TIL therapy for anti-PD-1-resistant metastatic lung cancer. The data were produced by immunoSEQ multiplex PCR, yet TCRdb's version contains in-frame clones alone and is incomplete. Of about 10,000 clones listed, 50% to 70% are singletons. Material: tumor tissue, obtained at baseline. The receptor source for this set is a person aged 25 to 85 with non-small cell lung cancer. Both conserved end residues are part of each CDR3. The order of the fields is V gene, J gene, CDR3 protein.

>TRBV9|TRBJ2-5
CASSVEGLQETQYF
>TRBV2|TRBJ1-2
CASSEALRAHTF
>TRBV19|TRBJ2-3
CARRLPGDSNTDTQYF
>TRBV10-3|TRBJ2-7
CAISIVNRSYEQYF
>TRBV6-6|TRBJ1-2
CASSVRQGGYTF
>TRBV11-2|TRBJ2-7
CASSLQGADRYEQYF
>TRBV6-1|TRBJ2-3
CASSEASGSLTDTQYF
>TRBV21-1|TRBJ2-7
CARIPRDPSSYEQYF
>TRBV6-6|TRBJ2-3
CASSLETGYGTDTQYF
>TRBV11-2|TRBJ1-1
CASSLATGLNTEAFF
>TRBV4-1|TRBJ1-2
CASSQGPQGLYGYTF
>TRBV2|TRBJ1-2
CASRPGGLLNGYTF
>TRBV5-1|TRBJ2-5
CASSLRLRETQYF
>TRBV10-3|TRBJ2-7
CAISDDSAYEQYF
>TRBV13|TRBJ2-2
CASSRASWGTGELFF
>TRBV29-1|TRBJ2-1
CSVAWQYNEQFF
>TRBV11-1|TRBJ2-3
CASRTGGSGTQYF
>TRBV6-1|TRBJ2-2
CASNDPPGELFF
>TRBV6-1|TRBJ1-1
CASSDGGTGTEAFF
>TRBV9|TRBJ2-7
CASSSRPNSYEQYF
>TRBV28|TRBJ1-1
CASRRYRYTEAFF
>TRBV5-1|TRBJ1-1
CASKEGNMNTEAFF
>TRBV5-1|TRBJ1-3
CASSEVGTEVNTIYF
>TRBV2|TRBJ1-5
CASSDAGVSPQHF
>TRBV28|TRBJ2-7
CASSLGSHEQYF
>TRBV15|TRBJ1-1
CATSGNRQLEAFF
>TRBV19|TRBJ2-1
CASSIGPLEHNEQFF
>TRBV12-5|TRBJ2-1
CASGLGRDNEQFF
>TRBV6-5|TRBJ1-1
CASSYYGGRTEAFF
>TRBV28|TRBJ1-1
CASQAGGTEAFF
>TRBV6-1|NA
CAAALGRASYEQYF
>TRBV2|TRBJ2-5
CASSEVRETQYF
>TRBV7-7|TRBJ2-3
CASSLVEGDTQYF
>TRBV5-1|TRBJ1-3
CASSLDRTGNTIYF
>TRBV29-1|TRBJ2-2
CSVEAWTGSNTGELFF
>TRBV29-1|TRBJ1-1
CSVEIRGISEAFF
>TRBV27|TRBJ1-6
CASSFRQGASYNSPLHF
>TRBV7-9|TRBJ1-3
CASSLTRGERNTIYF
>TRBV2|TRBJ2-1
CASSVGLADEQFF
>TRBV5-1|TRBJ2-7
CASSLAGPYEQYF
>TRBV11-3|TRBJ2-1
CASSSGDSGNEQFF
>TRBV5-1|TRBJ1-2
CASSLEQGYGYTF
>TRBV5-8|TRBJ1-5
CASSVGQSLGQPQHF
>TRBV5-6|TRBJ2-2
CASSPPRGRGDTGELFF
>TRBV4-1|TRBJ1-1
CASSQVGNTEAFF
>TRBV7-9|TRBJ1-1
CASSFVRAVEAFF
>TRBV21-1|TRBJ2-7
CASSKYYTGSLSYEQYF
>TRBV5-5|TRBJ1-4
CASSQQTGVLGSSWLFF
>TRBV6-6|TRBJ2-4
CAIQPPGSNIQYF
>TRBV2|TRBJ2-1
CASSVRGFTYNEQFF
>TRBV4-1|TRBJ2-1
CASSLLSGGADNEQFF
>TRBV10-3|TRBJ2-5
CAIRGRGEETQYF
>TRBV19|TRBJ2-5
CASSITGHDEETQYF
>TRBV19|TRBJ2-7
CASGAGQGYEQYF